Presented here are 13 T cell receptor beta chains from one specimen sequenced in a study of T cell responses to AZD1222 COVID-19 vaccine. Here immunoSEQ multiplex PCR was the method, and the copy in TCRdb shows in-frame clones only, minus some. The top ten clones hold 0.55% of a sample with about 270,000 clones, 90% to 95% of them seen once. This material consisted of peripheral blood, taken 28 days after the second AZD1222 dose. These receptor sequences come from an adult who received the AZD1222 COVID-19 vaccine.

The chain couples TRBV28 to TRBJ1-5, with 10 bases matching TRBD1. V dropped 5 bases and J dropped 6; count of bases not matched to a gene: 4. Germline CDR1 and CDR2: MDHEN and SYDVKM. The CDR3 is 14 amino acids. CDR3 coding DNA: TGTGCCAGCAGTCCGGGACAGGGGAGTCAGCCCCAGCATTTT. Residues: CASSPGQGSQPQHF.

This sequence joins TRBV6-5 and TRBJ2-7; D is unclear. Trimming removed 7 bases at V and 0 bases at J, with 7 bases between. CDR1 and CDR2 from the germline V gene are MNHEY and SVGAGI. This CDR3 is 12 amino acids long. This CDR3 reads CASTSSSYEQYF. The CDR3, as DNA: TGTGCCAGCACCTCATCCTCCTACGAGCAGTACTTC.

This clone was seen a single time. The J gene is TRBJ1-6, the V gene TRBV27; 8 bases match TRBD1. The CDR3 has 16 amino acids. V dropped 4 bases and J dropped 7; count of bases not matched to a gene: 9. Per the germline V gene, CDR1 is MNHEY and CDR2 is SMNVEV (reference sequence). CDR3 bases: TGTGCCAGCAGTTCCAATCCCGGACAGGGAAATTCACCCCTCCACTTT. It specifies CASSSNPGQGNSPLHF.

This clone was seen a handful of times. The chain recombines TRBV6-5 with TRBJ2-7; 8 bases are shared with TRBD2. There are 12 residues in the CDR3. Germline CDR1 and CDR2: MNHEY and SVGAGI. V lost 3 bases to trimming and J lost 7 bases; unmatched junction nucleotides: 2. The CDR3 sequence is CASSYRGGEQYF. The CDR3 DNA sequence: TGTGCCAGCAGTTATCGGGGGGGAGAGCAGTACTTC.

This clone is a singleton in its sample. The chain is built from TRBV3-1 (or the pseudogene TRBV3-2) and TRBJ2-7, with D possibly matching TRBD1 (5 bases). The V gene's germline CDR1 is LGHDT and CDR2 YNNKEL (reference sequence). The CDR3 has 14 amino acids. Trimming shortened V by 4 bases and J by 1 base, and 11 bases separated the two germline ends. In DNA, the CDR3 is TGTGCCAGCAGCCTCGGACACCCTTCCTACGAGCAGTACTTC. It translates to CASSLGHPSYEQYF.

The chain uses TRBV28 and TRBJ2-2, with a possible D match to TRBD1 (6 bases). This CDR3 comprises 17 residues. Germline V gene data show CDR1 as MDHEN and CDR2 as SYDVKM. Trimming cost V 4 bases and J 6 bases, with 21 bases left between them. The CDR3 sequence is CASSYPYAGKGAGELFF. As DNA, the CDR3 is TGTGCCAGCAGTTATCCCTATGCCGGGAAGGGGGCCGGGGAGCTGTTTTTT.

This chain links TRBV2 with TRBJ2-7; TRBD1 might be the D (5 bases). Germline V lookup: CDR1 SNHLY, CDR2 FYNNEI. V lost 3 bases and J 4 bases, leaving 13 bases between the germline ends. The CDR3 totals 14 residues. The CDR3 here is CASSDQGFGYEQYF. The CDR3 nucleotides are TGTGCCAGCAGTGATCAGGGATTCGGGTACGAGCAGTACTTC.

The chain combines TRBV28 with TRBJ1-1; D is unresolved. Germline loops: CDR1 MDHEN, CDR2 SYDVKM. The V gene lost 6 bases and the J gene lost 8 bases, with 16 bases spanning the gap. CDR3 length: 13 amino acids. Here the CDR3 reads CASSLKGRREAFF. The CDR3 DNA reads as TGTGCCAGCAGCCTCAAGGGTCGAAGAGAAGCTTTCTTT. The whole variable domain, remainder taken from reference TRBV28 and TRBJ1-1, is DVKVTQSSRYLVKRTGEKVFLECVQDMDHENMFWYRQDPGLGLRLIYFSYDVKMKEKGDIPEGYSVSREKKERFSLILESASTNQTSMYLCASSLKGRREAFFGQGTRLTVV.

The chain has TRBV6-2 or TRBV6-3 and TRBJ1-2; 8 nucleotides align to TRBD1. Per the germline V gene, CDR1 is MNHEY and CDR2 is SVGEGT. The length of the CDR3 is 16 residues. The V segment lost 4 bases and the J segment 7 bases; nucleotides outside the gene matches: 14. The CDR3 region is CASSSRTGKTDSGYTF. The CDR3 region has the DNA TGTGCCAGCAGTTCACGGACAGGGAAAACCGATTCTGGCTACACCTTC.

The rearrangement joins TRBV28 to TRBJ2-5; 7 bases fit TRBD2. CDR1 MDHEN and CDR2 SYDVKM come from the germline V gene. This CDR3 region has 13 residues. The junction had 5 bases not matched to a gene; V was cut back by 6 bases and J by 4 bases. The CDR3 reads CASSPLAPETQYF. The CDR3 nucleotides are TGTGCCAGCAGCCCACTAGCGCCAGAGACCCAGTACTTC.

This chain connects TRBV5-1 to TRBJ2-5; D might be TRBD1 (6 bases). The germline gives CDR1 SGHRS, CDR2 YFSETQ. This CDR3 has 16 residues. V lost 0 bases and J 1 base, leaving 13 bases between the germline ends. The CDR3 reads CASSLDRVGTQETQYF. For the CDR3, the DNA is TGCGCCAGCAGCTTGGACAGGGTGGGGACCCAAGAGACCCAGTACTTC.

The CDR3 sequence is CASLQGFGYTF. The CDR3 bases are TGTGCCAGCCTTCAGGGTTTCGGCTACACCTTC. The gene calls are TRBV28 and TRBJ1-2; possible D gene TRBD1, 5 bases. Germline values: CDR1 MDHEN, CDR2 SYDVKM. The CDR3 sequence is 11 residues long. Trimming removed 8 bases from V and 8 bases from J, with 12 bases in between.

The chain joins TRBV4-3 to TRBJ2-2; 9 bases agree with TRBD1. The germline CDR1 and CDR2 sequences are LGHNA and YSLEER. The CDR3 is 17 amino acids. V trimming: 2 bases; J trimming: 0 bases; junction bases outside the gene matches: 4. DNA for the CDR3: TGCGCCAGCAGCCAAAGGACAGGGGCCACGAACACCGGGGAGCTGTTTTTT. Residues: CASSQRTGATNTGELFF.